This T cell receptor delta chain was sequenced during a study of Vδ1+ human thymocytes (dated by TCRdb to 2016 to 2018). Some background on the complete study: As a data resource, the study described the mRNA-level TRG and TRD CDR3 repertoires found in highly purified Vdelta1+ thymocytes taken from young children. The multiplex-based CDR3 amplicon strategy had previously been validated against 5'RACE-based CDR3 amplicon generation methods.

Of note for this clone: No antigen is known for it. No base qualities exist here, and no much larger clone lies one base off it.

V is trimmed back by 5 bases and J by 0 bases, and the junction contains 18 bases that no gene match accounts for. Sequences TSWWSYY (CDR1) and QGS (CDR2) are obtained from the germline V gene. Reading from cysteine to phenylalanine, the CDR3 counts 20 amino acids. Solely the CDR3 DNA is kept, with 60 bases framed from the first base. RNA was extracted with the RNeasy mini kit and reverse transcribed using Superscript III. To generate the CDR3 amplicons, a multiplex PCR was run using pooled V-gene forward primers together with a constant-region reverse primer that carried Illumina adaptor overhangs. After gel purification, amplicons were indexed with Nextera index primers over roughly 8 extra PCR cycles and were then purified with AMPure XP beads. Libraries were sequenced on an Illumina MiSeq with paired-end 250 bp reads, dual indexing and roughly 20% PhiX spike-in. Regarding the original processing steps: FastQC was used to check read quality, and ea-utils fastq-join was used to merge TRG read pairs. IMGT/HighV-QUEST was used to annotate the sequences, only productive sequences with an unambiguous V-gene assignment were kept, and clonotypes were defined as sequences sharing an identical CDR3 sequence. VDJtools 1.1.1, tcR 2.2.3, Treemap and vegan Shannon diversity in R 3.4.4 were used for downstream analysis. TCRdb processed the public reads again with the CATT caller, after which rows with matching DNA were combined. The V and J calls, along with clone size, are taken from TCRdb and not from the paper's own processing. The sample includes roughly 55,000 delta-chain clones, with more than 15% observed a single time. Roughly 0.46% of the sample lies in the top ten.

Thymic samples were depleted of alphabeta T cells, then CD3+ TCRVdelta1+ TCRVdelta2- thymocytes were FACS-sorted. The purity of the sorted Vdelta1+ thymocytes fell between roughly 97% and 99.6%. The thymic specimens were obtained from about eight paediatric patients who were undergoing corrective cardiac surgery and ranged in age from roughly 5 days to 17 months. Thymic tissue was dispersed, and mononuclear cells were isolated on a Histopaque-1077 density gradient. The staining antibodies were anti-TCRVdelta1 clone TS8.2, anti-TCRVdelta2 clone B6, anti-CD3 clone HIT3a and anti-TCRalphabeta clone IP26. Here is what the overall study found, with its caveats: Donors shared many TRG clonotypes (up to roughly 6.9x10^3), but TRD repertoires were essentially private, with at most 120 shared. Donors did not cluster by age or sex, so the analyses were not stratified by age or sex. Unlike the oligoclonal repertoires in peripheral blood, the thymic TRG and TRD repertoires appeared highly polyclonal, with Gaussian CDR3 length distributions. Even though sort purity was high, around 18% of thymic TRD sequences were Vdelta2 (and few were Vdelta3), which was not the case for the peripheral blood Vdelta1+ controls. The authors advised highly purified populations and single-cell validation, since unexpected Vdelta2 sequences could cause misinterpretation of bulk repertoire data.

The sequence links TRDV1 to TRDJ1, with 10 middle bases fitting TRDD3. This sequence originates from a boy less than two years old who had congenital heart surgery. Sequenced: Vdelta1+ gamma-delta thymocytes from the thymus. What the cell subset or site label conveys for this sample: FACS-sorted CD3+ TCRalphabeta- TCRVdelta1+ TCRVdelta2- thymocytes. The bases are TGTGCTCTTGGGCCCCCTTACCTAAAACTGGGGGATTCGTACACCGATAAACTCATCTTT. The resulting protein is CALGPPYLKLGDSYTDKLIF.